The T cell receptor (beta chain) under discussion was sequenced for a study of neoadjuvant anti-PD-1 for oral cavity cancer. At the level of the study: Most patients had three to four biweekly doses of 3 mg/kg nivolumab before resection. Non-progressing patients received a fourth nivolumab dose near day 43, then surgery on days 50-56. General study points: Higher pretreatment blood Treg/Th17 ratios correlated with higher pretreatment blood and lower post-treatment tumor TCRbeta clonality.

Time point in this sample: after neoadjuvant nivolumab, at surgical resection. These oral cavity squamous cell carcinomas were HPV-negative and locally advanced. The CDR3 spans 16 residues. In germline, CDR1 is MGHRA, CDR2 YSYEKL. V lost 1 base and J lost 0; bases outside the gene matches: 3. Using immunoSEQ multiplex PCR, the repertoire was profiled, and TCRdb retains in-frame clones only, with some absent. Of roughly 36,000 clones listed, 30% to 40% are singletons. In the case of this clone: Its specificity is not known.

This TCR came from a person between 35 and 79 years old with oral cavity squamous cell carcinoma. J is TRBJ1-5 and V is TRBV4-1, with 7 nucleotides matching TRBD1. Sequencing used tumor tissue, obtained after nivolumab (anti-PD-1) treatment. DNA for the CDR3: TGCGCCAGCAGCCAAGCCGACAGGGTTAGCAATCAGCCCCAGCATTTT. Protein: CASSQADRVSNQPQHF.